The sequence of this TCR beta chain was determined in a study of naive and memory T cell subsets listed by TCRdb under 2017. For context, the study as a whole: In the figure summarizing the skin biopsy and whole blood samples, 10 or so blood donors, 7 tuberculin skin test biopsies and 3 saline control biopsies were reported. PCR2 was typically a SYBR Green qPCR stopped at a set threshold; low-input samples could instead use end-point PCR (approximately 6 cycles). Results and caveats for the whole study, not just this receptor: The potential sensitivity of the RNA-based method to TCR transcript changes with T cell activation and differentiation was acknowledged.

For whole blood analysis, about 2.5 ml of peripheral blood was collected from healthy adult volunteers into Tempus tubes, and RNA was extracted following the manufacturer's instructions. A robust, sensitive protocol for the amplification, sequencing and analysis of TCRs was described in the study, in which 3' ligation of a UMI-containing oligonucleotide to TCR cDNA was used. Total RNA was treated with RQ1 DNase, without cell sorting, prior to reverse transcription, with an input of about 1 to 1,100 ng being targeted. Libraries were prepared from skin biopsies and whole blood so that pipeline robustness could be tested in samples in which T cells form a minority population. To prepare the library, 5' RACE was applied. TCR RNA was reverse transcribed with SuperScript IV using alpha and beta constant region primers for the blood and skin samples. The ligated cDNA was amplified by four rounds of PCR, in which nested alpha and beta constant region primers were used together with the SP2 primer. An oligonucleotide carrying the Illumina SP2 primer and a UMI was ligated to the 3' end of the cDNA by means of T4 RNA ligase 1. The 12-nucleotide UMI consisted of two random hexamers with an eight-base spacer between the hexamers to prevent hairpin formation. From the second PCR onward, the TCR alpha and beta chain libraries were handled separately, and dual indexing was used for multiplexing. After pooling, the indexed libraries were analyzed by capillary electrophoresis and sequenced on either an Illumina MiSeq or NextSeq. PhiX DNA at about 4.5-8% was added to the libraries to raise base diversity and improve cluster recognition. The study's processing was this. Demultiplexor pulled UMIs out of read 2, joined the UMIs with the TCR sequence from read 1, and separated reads according to sample indices. V and J genes and V-J junctions were identified by Decombinator, and each TCR was assigned a five-part identifier that included V and J deletions. Collapsinator used UMIs to correct sequencing errors and PCR amplification heterogeneity, producing a UMI-based abundance for each TCR. Identifiers were converted to nucleotide sequence by CDR3Translator and translated to amino acids, and CDR3 regions were extracted on the basis of terminal motifs. After normalization to the amount of input RNA, the error-corrected alpha and beta TCR counts from blood and from skin were compared. TCRdb itself trimmed the public reads at Q25 with fastp, ran MiXCR and retained productive beta chains. Each entry merges the rows of one CDR3 protein and shows their most common DNA and genes. These V and J calls rely on TCRdb rather than the paper's analysis. Recorded for this sample are approximately 22,000 distinct CDR3 sequences; 3.5% to 5% of them occurred a single time. In total, the top ten clones hold under 9% of the sample.

There are many counts of this clonotype. Its antigen is currently not known. No much larger clone is present one base from it, and per-base qualities are unavailable. V is reduced by 3 bases and J by 3 bases, leaving a spacing of 0 bases between them. CDR1 and CDR2, per the germline V gene, are SGHAT and FQNNGV. The CDR3 runs 11 amino acids, cysteine and phenylalanine included. Of the read, only the CDR3 DNA is kept; its 33 bases are in frame from base 1. The V and J genes are TRBV11-2 and TRBJ1-3, with the D gene uncertain. This TCR came from a male donor in good health. The DNA is TGTGCCAGCAGCTTTGGAAACACCATATATTTT. Its protein product is CASSFGNTIYF.